Sequencing of this T cell receptor (beta chain) was carried out in a study of patients and donors after allogeneic stem cell transplantation. TCRdb ran MiXCR on the RT-PCR reads and lists one entry per CDR3 protein. The sample lists about 960,000 distinct CDR3 sequences; roughly 17% were seen once. The table lists this clonotype with a few counts. The CDR3 spans 16 residues. Per germline, CDR1 SQVTM and CDR2 ANQGSEA. The ends were cut back, 4 bases at V and 2 bases at J, with 15 bases in the middle. The receptor was isolated from a human donor who was either an allogeneic HSCT recipient or a stem cell or donor lymphocyte infusion donor (not recorded which). It is not recorded whose cells these are; they may come from a transplant donor. Sequenced sample: blood, either unsorted or a sorted T cell fraction (not recorded which). The gene calls are TRBV29-1 and TRBJ2-6; D gene unclear. The CDR3 loop reads CSVVDPSLAGANVLTF. The CDR3 DNA reads TGCAGCGTTGTTGACCCCAGTTTGGCTGGGGCCAACGTCCTGACTTTC.